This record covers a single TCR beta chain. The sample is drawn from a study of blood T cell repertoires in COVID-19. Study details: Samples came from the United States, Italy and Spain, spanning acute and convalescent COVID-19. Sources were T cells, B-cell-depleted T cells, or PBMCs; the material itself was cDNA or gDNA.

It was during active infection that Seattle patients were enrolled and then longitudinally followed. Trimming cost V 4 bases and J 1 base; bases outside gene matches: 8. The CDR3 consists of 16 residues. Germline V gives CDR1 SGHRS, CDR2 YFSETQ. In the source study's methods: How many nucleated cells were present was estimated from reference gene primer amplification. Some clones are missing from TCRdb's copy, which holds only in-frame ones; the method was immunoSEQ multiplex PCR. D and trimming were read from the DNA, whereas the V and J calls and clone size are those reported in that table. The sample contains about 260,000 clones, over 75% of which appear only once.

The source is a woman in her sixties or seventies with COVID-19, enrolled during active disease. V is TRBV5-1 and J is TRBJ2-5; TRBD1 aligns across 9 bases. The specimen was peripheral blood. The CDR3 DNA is TGCGCCAGCAGCACCGCCGGGACAGGGACCCAAGAGACCCAGTACTTC. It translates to CASSTAGTGTQETQYF.